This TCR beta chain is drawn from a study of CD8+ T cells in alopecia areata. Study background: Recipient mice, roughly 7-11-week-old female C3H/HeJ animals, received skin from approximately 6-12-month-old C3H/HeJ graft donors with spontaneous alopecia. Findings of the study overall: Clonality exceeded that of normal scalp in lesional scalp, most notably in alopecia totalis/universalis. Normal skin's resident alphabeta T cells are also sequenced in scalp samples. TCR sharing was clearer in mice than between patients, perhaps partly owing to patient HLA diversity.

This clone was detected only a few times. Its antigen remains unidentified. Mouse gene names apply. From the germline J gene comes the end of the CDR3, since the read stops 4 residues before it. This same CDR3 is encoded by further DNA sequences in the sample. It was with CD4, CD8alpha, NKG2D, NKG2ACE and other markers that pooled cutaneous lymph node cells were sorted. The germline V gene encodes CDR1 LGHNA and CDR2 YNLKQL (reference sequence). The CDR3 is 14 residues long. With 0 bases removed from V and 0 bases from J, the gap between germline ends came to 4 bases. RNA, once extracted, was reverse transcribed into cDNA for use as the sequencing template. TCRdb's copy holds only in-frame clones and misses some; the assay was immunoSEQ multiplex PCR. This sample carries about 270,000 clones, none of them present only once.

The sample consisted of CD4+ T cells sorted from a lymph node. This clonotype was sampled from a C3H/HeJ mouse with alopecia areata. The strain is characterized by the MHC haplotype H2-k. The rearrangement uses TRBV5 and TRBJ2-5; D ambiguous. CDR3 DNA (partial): TGTGCCAGCAGCCAAGACAGAAACCAAGAC. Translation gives CASSQDRNQD. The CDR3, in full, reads CASSQDRNQDTQYF.